This T cell receptor beta chain was captured in a study of cytomegalovirus exposure and HLA in healthy donors. Study observations and caveats: Data from an earlier analysis indicated that most TCR beta V segments were productive either about 87% or about 30% of the time.

On this clone: Its specificity is not known.

The CDR3 contains 12 residues. CDR1 MNHEY and CDR2 SVGAGI come from the germline V gene. The trim removed 6 bases at V and 7 bases at J, leaving 5 bases unmatched. The PCR was carried out with 60 Vbeta primers and 13 Jbeta primers. The assay was immunoSEQ multiplex PCR, and TCRdb's table has in-frame clones only and misses some. In the table there are some 100,000 clones, 70% of which are singletons. The chain uses TRBV6-5 and TRBJ1-1, with 7 nucleotides matching TRBD1. The clonotype originates from a woman aged 45-65 years in good health and CMV-seropositive. Sequenced material: PBMCs. This CDR3 reads CASSRTGHEAFF. In DNA, the CDR3 is TGTGCCAGCAGCCGGACAGGACATGAAGCTTTCTTT.